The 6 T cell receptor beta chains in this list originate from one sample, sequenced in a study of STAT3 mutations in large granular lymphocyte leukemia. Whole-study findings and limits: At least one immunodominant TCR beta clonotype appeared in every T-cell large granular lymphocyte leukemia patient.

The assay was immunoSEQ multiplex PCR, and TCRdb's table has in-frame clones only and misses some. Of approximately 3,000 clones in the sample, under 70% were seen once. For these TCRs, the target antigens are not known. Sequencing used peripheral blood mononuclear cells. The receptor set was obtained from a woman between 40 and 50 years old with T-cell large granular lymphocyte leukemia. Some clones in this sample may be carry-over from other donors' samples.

The CDR3 here is CASSLGDSSYEQYF. For the CDR3, the DNA is TGTGCCAGCAGCTTGGGGGACAGCTCCTACGAGCAGTACTTC. The chain combines TRBV5-4 with TRBJ2-7; TRBD1 matches 7 bases. Per the germline V gene, CDR1 is SGHNT and CDR2 is YYREEE (reference sequence). V lost 0 bases to trimming and J lost 0 bases; unmatched junction nucleotides: 0. This CDR3 is built from 14 residues. Full variable domain (outside the CDR3, taken from reference TRBV5-4 and TRBJ2-7): ETGVTQSPTHLIKTRGQQVTLRCSSQSGHNTVSWYQQALGQGPQFIFQYYREEENGRGNFPPRFSGLQFPNYSSELNVNALELDDSALYLCASSLGDSSYEQYFGPGTRLTVT.

In DNA form, the CDR3 reads TGTGCCAGCAGGGATTTGGGGGACCGTACCTACGAGCAGTACTTC. It yields the protein CASRDLGDRTYEQYF. The V and J genes are TRBV27 and TRBJ2-7, with D perhaps given as TRBD1 or TRBD2 (5 bases each). Trimming shortened V by 6 bases and J by 2 bases, and 17 bases separated the two germline ends. This CDR3 contains 15 residues. Germline CDR1 and CDR2: MNHEY and SMNVEV (reference sequence).

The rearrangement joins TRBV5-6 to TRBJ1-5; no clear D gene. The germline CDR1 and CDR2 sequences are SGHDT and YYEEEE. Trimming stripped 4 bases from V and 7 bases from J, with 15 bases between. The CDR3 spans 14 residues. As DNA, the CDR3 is TGTGCCAGCAGCCTGGGGTTTGGGGTCCAGCCCCAGCATTTT. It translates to CASSLGFGVQPQHF.

The CDR3 nucleotides are TGTGCCAGCAGCGCCGACATGGTCTCCTACGAGCAGTACTTC. Protein: CASSADMVSYEQYF. This chain connects TRBV9 to TRBJ2-7, with no clear D. The V gene lost 3 bases and the J gene lost 0 bases, with 10 bases spanning the gap. Germline V gene lookup returns CDR1 SGDLS and CDR2 YYNGEE. This CDR3 has 14 amino acids.

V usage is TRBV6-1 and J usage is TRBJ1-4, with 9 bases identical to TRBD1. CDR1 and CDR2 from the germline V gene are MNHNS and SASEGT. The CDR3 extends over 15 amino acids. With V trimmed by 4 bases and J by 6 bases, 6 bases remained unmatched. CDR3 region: CASSVRDRVDEKLFF. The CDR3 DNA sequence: TGTGCCAGCAGTGTCCGGGACAGGGTGGATGAAAAACTGTTTTTT.

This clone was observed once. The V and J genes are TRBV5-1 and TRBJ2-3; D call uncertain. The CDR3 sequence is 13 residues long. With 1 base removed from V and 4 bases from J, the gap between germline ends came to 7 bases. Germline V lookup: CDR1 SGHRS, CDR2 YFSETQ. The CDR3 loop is CASSLNLPDTQYF. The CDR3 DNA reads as TGCGCCAGCAGCTTGAACCTTCCAGATACGCAGTATTTT.